The T cell receptor beta chain described here comes from a study of long-term antiretroviral therapy in people with HIV. In the United States, treatment was given to all participants with HIV. For this clone: Its antigen is still unknown.

Broader study findings: Before ART, certain clones expanded, and these dominated the repertoire at all time points.

They ran version v3.0 of the immunoSEQ assay at survey level. Produced via immunoSEQ multiplex PCR; TCRdb's table is partial and in-frame only. Of around 24,000 clones listed, 65% to 80% are singletons. This CDR3 is built from 18 residues. Germline V lookup: CDR1 SGHRS, CDR2 YFSETQ. V gave up 4 bases and J gave up 1 base; unmatched junction bases: 10. V and J are TRBV5-1 and TRBJ2-2, with 10 bases aligning to TRBD1. Sequenced here: unsorted PBMCs, sampled 0.5 years after starting antiretroviral therapy. The TCR was taken from a woman aged 40 to 49 with HIV. This CDR3 reads CASSPTGGPNGNTGELFF. CDR3 coding DNA: TGCGCCAGCAGCCCGACAGGGGGCCCAAACGGGAACACCGGGGAGCTGTTTTTT.